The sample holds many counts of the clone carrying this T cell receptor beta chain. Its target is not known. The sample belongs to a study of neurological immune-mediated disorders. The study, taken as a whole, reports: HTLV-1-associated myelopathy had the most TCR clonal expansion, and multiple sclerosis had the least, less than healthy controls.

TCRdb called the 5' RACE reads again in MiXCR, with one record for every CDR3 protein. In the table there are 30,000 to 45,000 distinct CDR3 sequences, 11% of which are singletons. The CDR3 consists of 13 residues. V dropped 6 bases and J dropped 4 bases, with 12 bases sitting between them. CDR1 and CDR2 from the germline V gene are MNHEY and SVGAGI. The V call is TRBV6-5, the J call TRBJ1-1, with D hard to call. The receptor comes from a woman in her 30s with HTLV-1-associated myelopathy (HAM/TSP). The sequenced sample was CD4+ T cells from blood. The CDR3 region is CASSRDSSTEAFF. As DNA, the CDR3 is TGTGCCAGCAGCCGAGACTCGAGCACTGAAGCTTTCTTT.